This is a list of T cell receptor beta chains from one sample in a study of EBV T-cell therapy then PD-1 blockade in nasopharyngeal carcinoma. Repertoires were generated with immunoSEQ multiplex PCR, while TCRdb's copy carries only in-frame clones and drops some. The table records approximately 21,000 clones, over 75% of them present only once. These TCRs are of unknown antigen specificity. The source material was CD8+ T cells from blood, sampled at roughly day 60 from a patient whose treatment included autologous EBV-specific T cells and nivolumab. Receptor source: a man aged 40-50 years with nasopharyngeal carcinoma. CDR3s include the opening cysteine and the closing phenylalanine or tryptophan. The order of the fields is clone size, D gene, J gene, V gene, CDR3 DNA, CDR3 protein. A D gene is named only where the DNA matches it firmly. Size tells how often a clone was seen (once, few, many) or the class of an expanded clone, and some rows leave it out.

few . TRBJ2-7 TRBV2 TGTGCCAGCAGTGTCACATACGAGCAGTACTTC CASSVTYEQYF
. TRBD1 TRBJ1-2 TRBV5-4 TGTGCCAGCAGCTTCGGGACAGTCGAGGGGGGCTACACCTTC CASSFGTVEGGYTF
few . TRBJ1-6 TRBV6-5 TGTGCCAGCACTCACGGGGGGGCAGAAAGTTCACCCCTCCACTTT CASTHGGAESSPLHF
. TRBD1 TRBJ2-2 TRBV9 TGTGCCAGCAGTGCTTTCCGGACAGGGGGCACCGGGGAGCTGTTTTTT CASSAFRTGGTGELFF
once . TRBJ1-5 TRBV10-3 TGTGCCATCAGCTCCTTTGGGGGCAATCAGCCCCAGCATTTT CAISSFGGNQPQHF
. . TRBJ2-7 TRBV7-2 TGTGCCAGCAGCGTTGGGGGAATTAAGTACGAGCAGTACTTC CASSVGGIKYEQYF
. . TRBJ1-1 TRBV15 TGTGCCACCAGCAGATTCCAAGGGACGCACACCCCACCGAACACTGAAGCTTTCTTT CATSRFQGTHTPPNTEAFF
. TRBD2 TRBJ2-3 TRBV7-9 TGTGCCAGCAGCGGACTAGGGTCGAGTGCGGATACGCAGTATTTT CASSGLGSSADTQYF
. TRBD2 TRBJ2-7 TRBV7-9 TGTGCCAGCAGCCACCCGGGGGGGGCTTACGAGCAGTACTTC CASSHPGGAYEQYF
. . TRBJ2-1 TRBV4-3 TGCGCCAGCAGCCAAGATTGGCCGGCAAGCATTGAATCTCCCTACAATGAGCAGTTCTTC CASSQDWPASIESPYNEQFF
. . TRBJ1-5 TRBV14 TGTGCCAGCAGCCAAGAAGAGGGGCAGGGTCGGAATCAGCCCCAGCATTTT CASSQEEGQGRNQPQHF
. TRBD1 TRBJ1-3 TRBV9 TGTGCCAGCAGCAGACGGACAGGTGAGACTGGAAACACCATATATTTT CASSRRTGETGNTIYF
. TRBD2 TRBJ2-2 TRBV6-2/TRBV6-3 TGTGCCAGCAGTTACCTCGACCCTTTTGCGGGGGGGAACACCGGGGAGCTGTTTTTT CASSYLDPFAGGNTGELFF
. TRBD2 TRBJ2-5 TRBV15 TGTGCCACCAGCAGGTCCGGGGGGACGACCCAAGAGACCCAGTACTTC CATSRSGGTTQETQYF
. . TRBJ2-7 TRBV12-3/TRBV12-4 TGTGCCAGCAGTTCCTCCTACGAGCAGTACTTC CASSSSYEQYF
. . TRBJ1-6 TRBV6-1 TGTGCCAGCAGTGACATACCGGGACTCAGTAATTCACCCCTCCACTTT CASSDIPGLSNSPLHF
. . TRBJ2-7 TRBV15 TGTGCCACCAGCGCCGGGACGCCTCCGAGCTCCTACGAGCAGTACTTC CATSAGTPPSSYEQYF
. . TRBJ2-1 TRBV19 TGTGCCAGTAGTGTCCTTCCAGGGGCCAATGAGCAGTTCTTC CASSVLPGANEQFF
. . TRBJ1-2 TRBV5-4 TGTGCCAGCAGCTTGGCCGCGGGGGTGGTCTATGGCTACACCTTC CASSLAAGVVYGYTF
few TRBD2 TRBJ2-3 TRBV6-5 TGTGCCAGCAGCCTTACTAGCGGGGGTTCAGATACGCAGTATTTT CASSLTSGGSDTQYF
. . TRBJ1-5 TRBV6-1 TGTGCCAGCAGTGAAGCGAGTTATTATAGCAATCAGCCCCAGCATTTT CASSEASYYSNQPQHF
. . TRBJ2-1 TRBV24-1 TGTGCCACCAGTGATTTGGCCTGGGGGACCTCCTACAATGAGCAGTTCTTC CATSDLAWGTSYNEQFF
. . TRBJ1-4 TRBV4-3 TGCGCCAGCAGCCAAGATTCGTTAACAGGGAATGAAAAACTGTTTTTT CASSQDSLTGNEKLFF
. . TRBJ1-3 TRBV10-3 TGTGCCATCAGTGAGTCGGGGTACTCCATATATTTT CAISESGYSIYF
. . TRBJ2-7 TRBV12-3/TRBV12-4 TGTGCCAGCAGTTTGGATTACTATGGCGAGCAGTACTTC CASSLDYYGEQYF
. . TRBJ2-1 TRBV30 TGTGCCTGGAGCAGAAGTAGTAATGAGCAGTTCTTC CAWSRSSNEQFF
. . TRBJ1-2 TRBV28 TGTGCCAGCAGTTCCCTTGTGGGACGGGGCCCTCCAGTCGGCTACACCTTC CASSSLVGRGPPVGYTF
. TRBD1 TRBJ1-1 TRBV5-1 TGCGCCAGCAGCTTTGGGGGACAGAAAATGAACACTGAAGCTTTCTTT CASSFGGQKMNTEAFF
. TRBD2 TRBJ2-7 TRBV27 TGTGCCAGCAGTCTGCGCGGGGGGATATACGAGCAGTACTTC CASSLRGGIYEQYF
. . TRBJ1-1 TRBV6-5 TGTGCCAGCAGTTTAAATCCGGACAGCAACACTGAAGCTTTCTTT CASSLNPDSNTEAFF
. . TRBJ2-1 TRBV7-6 TGTGCCAGCAGCAGTTCCGGGCCTCTTAGTGAGCAGTTCTTC CASSSSGPLSEQFF
. . TRBJ1-2 TRBV4-1 TGCGCCAGCAGCGGAGCATCCGACTTCTATGGCTACACCTTC CASSGASDFYGYTF